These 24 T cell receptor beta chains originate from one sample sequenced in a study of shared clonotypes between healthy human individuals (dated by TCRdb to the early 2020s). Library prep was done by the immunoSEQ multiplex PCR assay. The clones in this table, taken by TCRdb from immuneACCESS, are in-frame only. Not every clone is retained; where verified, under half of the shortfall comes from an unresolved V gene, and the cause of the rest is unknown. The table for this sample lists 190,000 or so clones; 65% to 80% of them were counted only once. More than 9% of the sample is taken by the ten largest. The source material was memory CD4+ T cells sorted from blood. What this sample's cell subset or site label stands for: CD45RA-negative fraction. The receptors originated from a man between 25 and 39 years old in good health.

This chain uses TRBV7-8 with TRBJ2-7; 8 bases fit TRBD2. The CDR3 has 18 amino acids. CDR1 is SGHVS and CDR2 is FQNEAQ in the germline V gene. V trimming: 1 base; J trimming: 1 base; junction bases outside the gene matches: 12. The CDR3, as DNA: TGTGCCAGCAGCTTAGGAGTTCGTAGCGGGAAGATATCCTACGAGCAGTACTTC. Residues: CASSLGVRSGKISYEQYF.

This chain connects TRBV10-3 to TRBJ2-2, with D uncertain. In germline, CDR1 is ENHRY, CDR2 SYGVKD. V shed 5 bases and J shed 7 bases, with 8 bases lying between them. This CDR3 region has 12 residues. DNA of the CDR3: TGTGCCATCAGTCCGTCGGGCGGGGAGCTGTTTTTT. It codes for CAISPSGGELFF.

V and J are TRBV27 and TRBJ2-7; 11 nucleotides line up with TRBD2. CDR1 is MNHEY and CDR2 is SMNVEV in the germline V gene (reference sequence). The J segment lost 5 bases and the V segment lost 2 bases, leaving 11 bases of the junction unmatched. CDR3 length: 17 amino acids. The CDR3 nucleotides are TGTGCCAGCAGTTTAGACCTAAGACTAGCGGGATGCGACGAGCAGTACTTC. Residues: CASSLDLRLAGCDEQYF.

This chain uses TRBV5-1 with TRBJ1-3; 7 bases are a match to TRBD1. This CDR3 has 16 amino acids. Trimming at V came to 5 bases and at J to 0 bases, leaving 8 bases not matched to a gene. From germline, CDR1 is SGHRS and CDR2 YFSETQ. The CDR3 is CASSTTGAPSGNTIYF. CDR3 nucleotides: TGCGCCAGCAGTACTACAGGGGCCCCCTCTGGAAACACCATATATTTT.

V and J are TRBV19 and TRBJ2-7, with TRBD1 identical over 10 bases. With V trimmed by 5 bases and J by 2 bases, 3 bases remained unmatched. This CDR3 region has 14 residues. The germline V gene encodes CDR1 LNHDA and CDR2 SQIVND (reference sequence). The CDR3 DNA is TGTGCCAGTAGTTTGGGACAGGGGACCTACGAGCAGTACTTC. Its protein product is CASSLGQGTYEQYF. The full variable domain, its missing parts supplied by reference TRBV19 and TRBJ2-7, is DGGITQSPKYLFRKEGQNVTLSCEQNLNHDAMYWYRQDPGQGLRLIYYSQIVNDFQKGDIAEGYSVSREKKESFPLTVTSAQKNPTAFYLCASSLGQGTYEQYFGPGTRLTVT.

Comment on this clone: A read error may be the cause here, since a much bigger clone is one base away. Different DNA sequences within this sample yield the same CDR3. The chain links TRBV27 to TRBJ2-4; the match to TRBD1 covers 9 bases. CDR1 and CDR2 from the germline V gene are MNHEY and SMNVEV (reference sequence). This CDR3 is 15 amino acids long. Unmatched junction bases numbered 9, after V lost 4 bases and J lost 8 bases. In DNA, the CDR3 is TGTGCCAGCAGTTCACCGGGACAGGGAGTTTACATTCAGTACTTC. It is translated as CASSSPGQGVYIQYF.

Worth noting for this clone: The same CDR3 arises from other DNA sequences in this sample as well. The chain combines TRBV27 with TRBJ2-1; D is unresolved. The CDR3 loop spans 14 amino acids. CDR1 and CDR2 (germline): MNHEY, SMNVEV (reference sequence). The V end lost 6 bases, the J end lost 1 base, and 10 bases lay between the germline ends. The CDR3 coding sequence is TGTGCCAGCAGCCCCTCCGGGTCCTACAATGAGCAGTTCTTC. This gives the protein CASSPSGSYNEQFF.

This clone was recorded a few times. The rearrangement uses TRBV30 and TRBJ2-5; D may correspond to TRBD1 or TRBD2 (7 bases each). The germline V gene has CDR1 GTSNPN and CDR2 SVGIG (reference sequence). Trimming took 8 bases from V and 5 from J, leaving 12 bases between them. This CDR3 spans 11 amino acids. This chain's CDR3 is CALQGGETQYF. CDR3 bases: TGTGCCCTCCAGGGGGGGGAGACCCAGTACTTC. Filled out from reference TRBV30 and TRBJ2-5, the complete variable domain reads SQTIHQWPATLVQPVGSPLSLECTVEGTSNPNLYWYRQAAGRGLQLLFYSVGIGQISSEVPQNLSASRPQDRQFILSSKKLLLSDSGFYLCALQGGETQYFGPGTRLLVL.

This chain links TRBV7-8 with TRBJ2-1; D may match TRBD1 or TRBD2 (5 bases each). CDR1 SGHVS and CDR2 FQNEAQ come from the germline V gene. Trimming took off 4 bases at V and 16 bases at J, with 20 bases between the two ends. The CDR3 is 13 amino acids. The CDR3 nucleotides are TGTGCCAGCAGCTCCTACCCCAGGGACCAGGGATTCTTC. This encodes CASSSYPRDQGFF.

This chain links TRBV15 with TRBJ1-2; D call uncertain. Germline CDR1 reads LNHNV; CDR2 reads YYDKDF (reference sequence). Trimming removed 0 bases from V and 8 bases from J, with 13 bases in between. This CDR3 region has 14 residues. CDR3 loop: CATSRDFGNSGYTF. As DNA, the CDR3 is TGTGCCACCAGCAGAGATTTCGGCAACTCAGGCTACACCTTC.

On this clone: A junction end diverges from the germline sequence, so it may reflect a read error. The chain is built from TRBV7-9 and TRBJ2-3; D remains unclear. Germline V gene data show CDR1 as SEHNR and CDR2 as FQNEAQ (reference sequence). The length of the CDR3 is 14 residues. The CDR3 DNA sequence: TGTGCCAGCAGCATAGCCTCTAGCACAGATACGCAGTATTTT. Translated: CASSIASSTDTQYF.

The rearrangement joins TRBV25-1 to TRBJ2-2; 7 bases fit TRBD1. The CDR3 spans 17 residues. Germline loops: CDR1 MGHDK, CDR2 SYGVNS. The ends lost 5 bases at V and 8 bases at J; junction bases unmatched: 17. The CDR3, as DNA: TGTGCCAGCAGTTCCTCGGACAGGACACCGCCGGTGGGGGAGCTGTTTTTT. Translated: CASSSSDRTPPVGELFF.

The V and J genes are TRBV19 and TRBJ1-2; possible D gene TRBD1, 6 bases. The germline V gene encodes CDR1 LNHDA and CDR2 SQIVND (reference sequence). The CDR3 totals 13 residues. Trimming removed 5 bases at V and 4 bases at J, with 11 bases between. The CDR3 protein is CASSLGASYGYTF. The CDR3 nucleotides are TGTGCCAGTAGTTTGGGGGCCTCCTATGGCTACACCTTC.

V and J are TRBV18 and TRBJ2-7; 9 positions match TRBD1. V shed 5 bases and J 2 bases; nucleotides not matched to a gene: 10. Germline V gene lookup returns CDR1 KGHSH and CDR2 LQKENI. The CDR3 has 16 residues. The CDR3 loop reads CASSSLPGQGPYEQYF. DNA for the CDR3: TGTGCCAGCTCATCACTTCCGGGACAGGGACCCTACGAGCAGTACTTC.

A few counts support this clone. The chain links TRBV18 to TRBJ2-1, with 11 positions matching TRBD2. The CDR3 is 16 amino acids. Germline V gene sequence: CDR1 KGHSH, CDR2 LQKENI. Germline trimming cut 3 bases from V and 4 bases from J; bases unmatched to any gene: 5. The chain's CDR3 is CASSPKTSGIYNEQFF. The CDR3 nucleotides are TGTGCCAGCTCACCTAAGACTAGCGGGATATACAATGAGCAGTTCTTC.

The CDR3 DNA reads TGTGCCAGCTCCCGTAGCAGTGGGGAGCAGTTCTTC. Its protein product is CASSRSSGEQFF. The V call is TRBV9, the J call TRBJ2-1; D is ambiguous. The CDR3 runs to 12 residues. Germline V lookup: CDR1 SGDLS, CDR2 YYNGEE. Deletions cut 7 bases from V and 10 bases from J, with 15 bases between.

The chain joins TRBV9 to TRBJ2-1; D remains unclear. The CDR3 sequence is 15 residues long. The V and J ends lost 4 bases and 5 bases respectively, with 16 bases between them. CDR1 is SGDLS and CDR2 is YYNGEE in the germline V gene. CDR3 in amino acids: CASSTRPTTDNEQFF. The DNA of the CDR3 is TGTGCCAGCAGCACCCGGCCCACCACTGACAATGAGCAGTTCTTC. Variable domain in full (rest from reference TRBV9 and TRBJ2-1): DSGVTQTPKHLITATGQRVTLRCSPRSGDLSVYWYQQSLDQGLQFLIQYYNGEERAKGNILERFSAQQFPDLHSELNLSSLELGDSALYFCASSTRPTTDNEQFFGPGTRLTVL.

CDR3 sequence (DNA): TGTGCCAGCAGTTTCCTAGCGGGAGAAGGGACCCAGTACTTC. It codes for CASSFLAGEGTQYF. The chain is built from TRBV27 and TRBJ2-5, with 10 bases fitting TRBD2. V shed 3 bases and J 7 bases; nucleotides not matched to a gene: 5. The germline V gene encodes CDR1 MNHEY and CDR2 SMNVEV (reference sequence). The CDR3 has 14 amino acids.

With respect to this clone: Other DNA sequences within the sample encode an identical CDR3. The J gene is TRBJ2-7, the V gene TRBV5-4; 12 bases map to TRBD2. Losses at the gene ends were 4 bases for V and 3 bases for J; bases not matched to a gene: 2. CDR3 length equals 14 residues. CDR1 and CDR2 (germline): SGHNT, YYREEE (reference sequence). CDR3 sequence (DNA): TGTGCCAGCAGCCCGACTAGCGGGAGCTACGAGCAGTACTTC. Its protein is CASSPTSGSYEQYF.

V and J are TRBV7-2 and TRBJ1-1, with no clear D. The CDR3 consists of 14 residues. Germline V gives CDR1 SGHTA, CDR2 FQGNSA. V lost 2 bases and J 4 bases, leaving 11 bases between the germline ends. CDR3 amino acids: CASSLIPGSTEAFF. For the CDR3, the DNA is TGTGCCAGCAGCTTAATCCCAGGCTCCACTGAAGCTTTCTTT.

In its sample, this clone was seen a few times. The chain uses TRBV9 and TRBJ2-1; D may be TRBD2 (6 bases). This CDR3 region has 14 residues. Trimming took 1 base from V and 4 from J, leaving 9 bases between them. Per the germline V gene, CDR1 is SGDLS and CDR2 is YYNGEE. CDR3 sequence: CASSVTSFYNEQFF. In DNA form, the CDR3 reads TGTGCCAGCAGCGTAACTAGCTTTTACAATGAGCAGTTCTTC.

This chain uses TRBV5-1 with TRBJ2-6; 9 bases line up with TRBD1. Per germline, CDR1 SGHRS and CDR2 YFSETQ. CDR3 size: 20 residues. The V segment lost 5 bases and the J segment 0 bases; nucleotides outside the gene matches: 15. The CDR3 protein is CASRRTGVENLSSGANVLTF. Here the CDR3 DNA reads TGCGCCAGCAGAAGGACAGGGGTCGAAAATCTAAGCTCTGGGGCCAACGTCCTGACTTTC.

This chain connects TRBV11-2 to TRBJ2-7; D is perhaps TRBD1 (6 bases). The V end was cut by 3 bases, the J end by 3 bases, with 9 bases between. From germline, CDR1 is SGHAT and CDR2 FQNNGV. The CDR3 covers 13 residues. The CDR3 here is CASSFQQGYEQYF. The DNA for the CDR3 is TGTGCCAGCAGCTTCCAACAGGGCTACGAGCAGTACTTC.

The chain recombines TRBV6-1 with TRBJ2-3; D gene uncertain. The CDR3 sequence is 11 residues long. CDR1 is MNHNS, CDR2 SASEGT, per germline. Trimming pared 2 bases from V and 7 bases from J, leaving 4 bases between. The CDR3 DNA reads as TGTGCCAGCAGTGAACCGAATACGCAGTATTTT. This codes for CASSEPNTQYF.